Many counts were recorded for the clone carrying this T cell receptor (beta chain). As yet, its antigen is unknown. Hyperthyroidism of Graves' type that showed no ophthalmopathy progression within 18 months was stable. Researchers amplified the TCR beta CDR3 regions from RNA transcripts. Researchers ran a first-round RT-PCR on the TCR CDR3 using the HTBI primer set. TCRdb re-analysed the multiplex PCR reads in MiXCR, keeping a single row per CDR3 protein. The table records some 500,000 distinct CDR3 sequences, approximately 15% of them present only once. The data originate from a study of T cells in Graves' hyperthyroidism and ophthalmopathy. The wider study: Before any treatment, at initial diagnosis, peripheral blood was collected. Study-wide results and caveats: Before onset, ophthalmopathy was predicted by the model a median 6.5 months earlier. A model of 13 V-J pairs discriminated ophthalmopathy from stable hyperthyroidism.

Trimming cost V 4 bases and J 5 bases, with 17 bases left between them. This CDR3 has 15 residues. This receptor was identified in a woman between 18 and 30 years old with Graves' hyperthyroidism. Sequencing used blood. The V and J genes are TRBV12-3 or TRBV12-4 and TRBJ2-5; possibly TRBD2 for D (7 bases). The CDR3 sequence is CASSYLGGGRETQYF. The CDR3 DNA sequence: TGTGCCAGCAGTTACCTAGGGGGAGGGCGGGAGACCCAGTACTTC.